These 20 T cell receptor beta chains were all obtained from the same sample, sequenced in a study of graft-versus-host responses after intestinal transplantation. Here immunoSEQ multiplex PCR was the method, and the copy in TCRdb shows in-frame clones only, minus some. The table shows around 97,000 clones, with around 90% occurring only once. No antigen has been assigned to these receptors. The sequenced sample was unstimulated CD8+ T cells sorted from spleen or lymph node cells, obtained before intestinal transplant. These receptors were taken from a human donor who received an intestinal transplant.

The chain employs TRBV6-5 and TRBJ2-7; the D gene is possibly TRBD1 (6 bases). The V end was cut by 6 bases, the J end by 3 bases, with 12 bases between. Germline lookup yields CDR1 MNHEY and CDR2 SVGAGI. This CDR3 spans 13 amino acids. CDR3 sequence: CASRYPGDYEQYF. CDR3 coding DNA: TGTGCCAGCAGGTACCCAGGGGACTACGAGCAGTACTTC.

The genes are TRBV28 and TRBJ1-2; D is undetermined. The CDR3 contains 14 residues. Germline CDR1 reads MDHEN; CDR2 reads SYDVKM. The V gene lost 2 bases and the J gene lost 3 bases, with 10 bases spanning the gap. The CDR3 sequence: CASSLTSADYGYTF. The CDR3, as DNA: TGTGCCAGCAGTTTAACCAGCGCCGACTATGGCTACACCTTC.

V usage is TRBV7-3 and J usage is TRBJ2-1; a possible D gene is TRBD2 (5 bases). The CDR3 is made up of 16 amino acids. V lost 2 bases and J 4 bases, leaving 15 bases between the germline ends. Germline values: CDR1 SGHTA, CDR2 FQGTGA. The CDR3 DNA reads TGTGCCAGCAGCTTAGGTGTGGGAGAGGAGTACAATGAGCAGTTCTTC. Its translation: CASSLGVGEEYNEQFF. Supplemented by reference TRBV7-3 and TRBJ2-1, the full variable domain reads GAGVSQTPSNKVTEKGKYVELRCDPISGHTALYWYRQSLGQGPEFLIYFQGTGAADDSGLPNDRFFAVRPEGSVSTLKIQRTERGDSAVYLCASSLGVGEEYNEQFFGPGTRLTVL.

The chain carries TRBV5-6 and TRBJ1-3; no reliable D call. Trimming stripped 4 bases from V and 3 bases from J, with 8 bases between. This CDR3 is 13 amino acids long. Germline V gene sequence: CDR1 SGHDT, CDR2 YYEEEE. In DNA, the CDR3 is TGTGCCAGCAGCCTTTACGGTGGAAACACCATATATTTT. As protein: CASSLYGGNTIYF.

The chain employs TRBV7-9 and TRBJ2-1; 8 positions match TRBD1. The V and J ends lost 5 bases and 7 bases, in that order; junction bases with no gene match: 10. CDR1 and CDR2 from the germline V gene are SEHNR and FQNEAQ (reference sequence). This CDR3 spans 15 amino acids. The CDR3 DNA is TGTGCCAGCAGCCCGGGACAGGTTGACCATAATGAGCAGTTCTTC. It yields the protein CASSPGQVDHNEQFF.

To note about this clone: The sample holds other DNA sequences that translate to the same CDR3. The rearrangement joins TRBV6-5 to TRBJ2-1, with D maybe TRBD2 (6 bases). V lost 2 bases and J 2 bases, leaving 13 bases between the germline ends. Germline assignment: CDR1 MNHEY and CDR2 SVGAGI. CDR3 length: 16 residues. The CDR3 region is CASSYTLASTYNEQFF. For the CDR3, the DNA is TGTGCCAGCAGTTACACCCTAGCGAGCACCTACAATGAGCAGTTCTTC.

This chain uses TRBV7-9 with TRBJ2-2, with 9 bases matching TRBD2. Germline values: CDR1 SEHNR, CDR2 FQNEAQ (reference sequence). The CDR3 covers 16 residues. V dropped 3 bases and J dropped 2; count of bases not matched to a gene: 4. The CDR3 region has the DNA TGTGCCAGCAGCTTCTGGACTAGCGCCAACACCGGGGAGCTGTTTTTT. It is translated as CASSFWTSANTGELFF. Complete variable domain (other parts from reference TRBV7-9 and TRBJ2-2): DTGVSQNPRHKITKRGQNVTFRCDPISEHNRLYWYRQTLGQGPEFLTYFQNEAQLEKSRLLSDRFSAERPKGSFSTLEIQRTEQGDSAMYLCASSFWTSANTGELFFGEGSRLTVL.

This sequence joins TRBV11-1 and TRBJ2-7; 11 nucleotides line up with TRBD2. V was pared by 1 base and J by 2 bases, with 7 bases of the junction left unmatched. CDR1 SGHAT and CDR2 FQDESV come from the germline V gene (reference sequence). The CDR3 contains 17 residues. DNA for the CDR3: TGTGCCAGCAGCTTAGGGCTAGCGGGAGGTGATCCCTACGAGCAGTACTTC. Its protein product is CASSLGLAGGDPYEQYF.

Comments on this clone: Distinct nucleotide sequences in the sample also encode this CDR3. The DNA for the CDR3 is TGCGCCAGCAGTGAACTAGGGCAGGGTGTCGATGAGCAGTTCTTC. Residues: CASSELGQGVDEQFF. V and J are TRBV10-1 and TRBJ2-1; D possibly uses TRBD1 or TRBD2 (5 bases each). Germline CDR1 is WNHNN and CDR2 is SYGVQD (reference sequence). The length of the CDR3 is 15 residues. Trimming stripped 3 bases from V and 8 bases from J, with 17 bases between.

The CDR3 is CASSKQGRDQYF. CDR3 DNA: TGTGCCAGCAGTAAACAGGGTCGGGATCAGTACTTC. The V call is TRBV28, the J call TRBJ2-7; D perhaps matches TRBD1 (6 bases). This CDR3 region has 12 residues. The germline V gene encodes CDR1 MDHEN and CDR2 SYDVKM. Deletions cut 5 bases from V and 10 bases from J, with 15 bases between.

The chain couples TRBV5-4 to TRBJ2-7, with 7 bases fitting TRBD1. CDR3 size: 14 residues. V lost 2 bases, J lost 2 bases, and 4 bases stayed unmatched. The V gene's germline CDR1 is SGHNT and CDR2 YYREEE (reference sequence). DNA of the CDR3: TGTGCCAGCAGCTTACAGGGGCCTACCTACGAGCAGTACTTC. Its protein is CASSLQGPTYEQYF.

This rearrangement joins TRBV7-9 to TRBJ2-2; 12 bases fit TRBD1. Germline V gives CDR1 SEHNR, CDR2 FQNEAQ (reference sequence). The V and J ends lost 3 bases and 3 bases, in that order; junction bases with no gene match: 5. This CDR3 has 17 amino acids. The CDR3 loop is CASSLTGTGGDTGELFF. DNA for the CDR3: TGTGCCAGCAGCTTGACCGGGACAGGGGGCGACACCGGGGAGCTGTTTTTT.

V usage is TRBV9 and J usage is TRBJ2-7; TRBD1 matches 9 bases. This CDR3 has 15 residues. CDR1 and CDR2 from the germline V gene are SGDLS and YYNGEE. The junction had 8 bases not matched to a gene; V was cut back by 1 base and J by 6 bases. CDR3 DNA sequence: TGTGCCAGCAGCGTATCCGGGACAGGGCAGGGCGAGCAGTACTTC. Its protein is CASSVSGTGQGEQYF.

V gene TRBV4-2 combines with J gene TRBJ2-1; no clear D gene. The ends were cut back, 3 bases at V and 4 bases at J, with 19 bases in the middle. CDR1 is LGHNA and CDR2 is YNFKEQ in the germline V gene. The CDR3 totals 17 residues. This chain's CDR3 is CASSHPAAAEIYNEQFF. DNA for the CDR3: TGTGCCAGCAGCCACCCGGCGGCGGCGGAGATTTACAATGAGCAGTTCTTC.

The rearrangement links TRBV6-1 to TRBJ2-7, with D perhaps TRBD1 (6 bases). The CDR3 is made up of 14 amino acids. Germline-derived CDR1 and CDR2 are MNHNS and SASEGT. V lost 2 bases and J lost 3, with 11 bases in between. Here the CDR3 reads CASSEWDNGYEQYF. As DNA, the CDR3 is TGTGCCAGCAGTGAATGGGACAATGGCTACGAGCAGTACTTC.

The genes are TRBV7-9 and TRBJ2-1; 8 nucleotides line up with TRBD2. From germline, CDR1 is SEHNR and CDR2 FQNEAQ (reference sequence). Germline trimming cut 5 bases from V and 4 bases from J; bases unmatched to any gene: 10. The CDR3 has 16 amino acids. CDR3 sequence reads: CASSPTGGAGYNEQFF. CDR3 nucleotide sequence: TGTGCCAGCAGCCCCACCGGGGGGGCCGGATACAATGAGCAGTTCTTC.

The chain carries TRBV10-2 and TRBJ2-2, with TRBD2 identical over 10 bases. Trimming removed 8 bases from V and 6 bases from J; junction bases left unmatched: 12. This CDR3 comprises 16 residues. Germline-derived CDR1 and CDR2 are WSHSY and SAAADI. In DNA form, the CDR3 reads TGCGCCAGCCTTAGGACTAGCGGTCCGGGGGCCGGGGAGCTGTTTTTT. Translation: CASLRTSGPGAGELFF.

The chain has TRBV9 and TRBJ2-3; possibly TRBD1 or TRBD2 for D (5 bases each). Germline V gives CDR1 SGDLS, CDR2 YYNGEE. Deletions cut 4 bases from V and 0 bases from J, with 15 bases between. The CDR3 consists of 16 residues. The CDR3 DNA reads as TGTGCCAGCAGCCACGAGGGGTACTCTAGCACAGATACGCAGTATTTT. Its translation: CASSHEGYSSTDTQYF.

This clone was seen only once. The rearrangement uses TRBV29-1 and TRBJ2-5; 13 bases line up with TRBD2. The V gene's germline CDR1 is SQVTM and CDR2 ANQGSEA. This CDR3 spans 19 amino acids. V was pared by 0 bases and J by 0 bases, with 10 bases of the junction left unmatched. The CDR3 coding sequence is TGCAGCGTTGAAGATCGTGGGACTAGCGGGACTCAGTACCAAGAGACCCAGTACTTC. Amino acid sequence: CSVEDRGTSGTQYQETQYF.

The rearrangement joins TRBV6-4 to TRBJ2-1, with TRBD2 as a possible D gene (6 bases). CDR3 length: 20 amino acids. In germline, CDR1 is MRHNA, CDR2 SNTAGT. V was cut by 0 bases and J by 0 bases, with 21 bases left in between. The CDR3 coding sequence is TGTGCCAGCAGTGACTCGACTGTGGCCGGGGACTTAACCTCCTACAATGAGCAGTTCTTC. Its protein is CASSDSTVAGDLTSYNEQFF.